The T cell receptor (beta chain) under discussion was sequenced for a study of CD8+ T cells in alopecia areata. Study-wide results and limits: The study found TCR sharing across patients less clear than in mice, possibly for HLA reasons.

Investigators isolated RNA and reverse transcribed it into cDNA to act as the sequencing template. TCRdb keeps only in-frame clones here, not all; method: immunoSEQ multiplex PCR. The sample includes 150,000 or so clones, about 49% of them seen just once. The V and J ends lost 5 bases and 5 bases respectively, with 13 bases between them. The CDR3 has 13 residues. The germline V gene has CDR1 PRHDT and CDR2 FYEKMQ (reference sequence). With respect to this clone: Its antigen is unknown.

The genes are TRBV13 and TRBJ2-7; tentatively, D is TRBD2 (6 bases). The specimen was CD8+ T cells sorted from blood, collected at week 0. This receptor was taken from a human donor with alopecia areata. In DNA form, the CDR3 reads TGTGCCAGCAGCCCCGGGCGGGACCACGAGCAGTACTTC. Translating gives CASSPGRDHEQYF. The complete variable domain, with remaining parts taken from reference TRBV13 and TRBJ2-7, reads AAGVIQSPRHLIKEKRETATLKCYPIPRHDTVYWYQQGPGQDPQFLISFYEKMQSDKGSIPDRFSAQQFSDYHSELNMSSLELGDSALYFCASSPGRDHEQYFGPGTRLTVT.